This passage covers 13 T cell receptor beta chains from one sample sequenced in a study of T cell responses to AZD1222 COVID-19 vaccine. This table comes from immunoSEQ multiplex PCR, and its TCRdb copy is limited to in-frame clones, with some not included. This sample has approximately 200,000 clones; 93% occur once, and the top ten carry around 1%. This specimen was peripheral blood, taken 28 days after the second AZD1222 dose. These TCRs come from an adult who received the AZD1222 COVID-19 vaccine.

As for this clone: One junction end does not reproduce the germline sequence, and a read error may be involved. The chain is built from TRBV6-2 or TRBV6-3 and TRBJ1-2; D is unresolved. This CDR3 comprises 10 residues. Germline CDR1 and CDR2: MNHEY and SVGEGT. Here the CDR3 reads CASSYPGQAF. Here the CDR3 DNA reads TGTGCCAGCAGTTACCCAGGCCAAGCGTTC.

V and J are TRBV6-5 and TRBJ1-2; weak D call: TRBD1 (6 bases). Germline V gives CDR1 MNHEY, CDR2 SVGAGI. The CDR3 spans 13 residues. Trimming stripped 7 bases from V and 4 bases from J, with 13 bases between. The chain's CDR3 is CASISTGTYGYTF. Written as DNA, the CDR3 is TGTGCCAGCATTTCAACAGGGACCTATGGCTACACCTTC.

Concerning this clone: One end of the junction varies from germline; a read error may be responsible. The rearrangement links TRBV11-2 to TRBJ2-6; D unclear. CDR1 is SGHAT, CDR2 FQNNGV, per germline. The CDR3 has 15 residues. The DNA for the CDR3 is TGTGCCAGCAGCATAGACGGCTCTGGGGCCAACGTCCTGACTTTC. Translated, it gives CASSIDGSGANVLTF.

This clone was observed a handful of times. This chain connects TRBV27 to TRBJ1-2; no reliable D call. The CDR3 sequence is 14 residues long. Per germline, CDR1 MNHEY and CDR2 SMNVEV (reference sequence). V was cut by 6 bases and J by 4 bases, with 15 bases left in between. CDR3 sequence: CASRTQSGGYGYTF. The CDR3 DNA is TGTGCCAGCAGAACCCAAAGTGGTGGCTATGGCTACACCTTC.

The chain uses TRBV7-2 and TRBJ1-2; TRBD1 might be the D (5 bases). V lost 5 bases to trimming and J lost 8 bases, with 21 bases between them. CDR1 and CDR2 from the germline V gene are SGHTA and FQGNSA. The CDR3 length is 15 residues. The CDR3 DNA reads as TGTGCCAGCAGCGCCAACGGGGGAAGGACCTTCGGCTACACCTTC. Its protein product is CASSANGGRTFGYTF.

The rearrangement joins TRBV21-1 to TRBJ2-2; the DNA was not used to check the table's D call, TRBD2. TRBV21-1 is a pseudogene segment. The CDR3 is made up of 14 amino acids. The CDR3 sequence is CASSRAGRWGELFF. The CDR3, as DNA: TGTGCCAGCAGCAGAGCAGGGAGGTGGGGGGAGCTGTTTTTT.

Remarks on this clone: The CDR3 does not end in the conserved phenylalanine or tryptophan, so this is likely a read error. The limits of the CDR3 on the DNA are not certain, so only TCRdb's listed CDR3 is given. The chain carries TRBV6-4 and TRBJ1-4. The length of the CDR3 is 13 amino acids, counting both ends. The germline gives CDR1 MRHNA, CDR2 SNTAGT. CDR3 region: CASSDPTPSKGSR.

The chain recombines TRBV18 with TRBJ1-4, with 7 bases lining up with TRBD1. Germline V gives CDR1 KGHSH, CDR2 LQKENI. The ends lost 3 bases at V and 3 bases at J; junction bases unmatched: 7. The CDR3 consists of 16 residues. As DNA, the CDR3 is TGTGCCAGCTCACCTCAACAGGGGATGGCTAATGAAAAACTGTTTTTT. This sequence encodes CASSPQQGMANEKLFF.

The V and J genes are TRBV25-1 and TRBJ1-4; 9 positions agree with TRBD1. Germline-derived CDR1 and CDR2 are MGHDK and SYGVNS. The CDR3 is made up of 18 amino acids. V trimming: 4 bases; J trimming: 5 bases; junction bases outside the gene matches: 14. CDR3 sequence: CASSVPGTGRRENEKLFF. Here the CDR3 DNA reads TGTGCCAGCAGTGTTCCTGGGACAGGGAGACGGGAAAATGAAAAACTGTTTTTT. Full variable domain (outside the CDR3, taken from reference TRBV25-1 and TRBJ1-4): EADIYQTPRYLVIGTGKKITLECSQTMGHDKMYWYQQDPGMELHLIHYSYGVNSTEKGDLSSESTVSRIRTEHFPLTLESARPSHTSQYLCASSVPGTGRRENEKLFFGSGTQLSVL.

The rearrangement links TRBV4-1 to TRBJ2-2; D not certain. The length of the CDR3 is 12 residues. V dropped 8 bases and J dropped 6 bases, with 10 bases sitting between them. Germline V CDR1 and CDR2: MGHRA, YSYEKL. This CDR3 reads CASRQDSGELFF. The CDR3 bases are TGCGCCAGCCGGCAGGATTCCGGGGAGCTGTTTTTT.

The CDR3 sequence: CASRTLAGGRGAKNIQYF. The CDR3 bases are TGTGCCAGCCGAACACTAGCGGGGGGCCGGGGGGCCAAAAACATTCAGTACTTC. This sequence joins TRBV27 and TRBJ2-4; 12 nucleotides line up with TRBD2. The CDR3 spans 18 residues. V trimming: 8 bases; J trimming: 1 base; junction bases outside the gene matches: 12. CDR1 and CDR2 from the germline V gene are MNHEY and SMNVEV (reference sequence).

This CDR3 reads CAWRGGGLRNEQFF. The CDR3 nucleotides read TGTGCCTGGAGAGGCGGAGGGTTGCGAAATGAGCAGTTCTTC. This sequence joins TRBV30 and TRBJ2-1, with D perhaps matching TRBD2 (6 bases). CDR1 GTSNPN and CDR2 SVGIG come from the germline V gene (reference sequence). CDR3 length: 14 amino acids. Between the trimmed V and J ends, which lost 3 bases and 7 bases, there was a span of 16 bases.

The rearrangement uses TRBV6-5 and TRBJ1-2; tentatively, D is TRBD1 (5 bases). V was cut by 0 bases and J by 2 bases, with 13 bases left in between. This CDR3 comprises 16 residues. The germline gives CDR1 MNHEY, CDR2 SVGAGI. CDR3 DNA sequence: TGTGCCAGCAGTTACTCGTATTCAGGGTTAAACTATGGCTACACCTTC. Translating it yields CASSYSYSGLNYGYTF.